The clone carrying this TCR beta chain occurred many times. TCRdb redid the calling of the RACE reads with MiXCR, one entry per CDR3 protein. The sample includes a few hundred thousand distinct CDR3 sequences, about 6% of them seen just once. CDR1 and CDR2 (germline): MNHNS, SASEGT. Trimming removed 0 bases from V and 6 bases from J, with 14 bases in between. The CDR3 length is 15 residues. The record originates from a study of human T cells and chemical hapten exposure. Background on the study: While the approximately 24-week study was under way, patients received diphenylcyclopropenone on the scalp every week.

The time point denotes: patch test 2, 6 weeks after DPC sensitization. Treatment indicated: therapeutic diphenylcyclopropenone sensitization with weekly scalp DPC. Here the sequenced sample was whole blood, taken in connection with sensitization to the hapten diphenylcyclopropenone (DPC). This chain links TRBV6-1 with TRBJ1-1, with TRBD1 as a possible D gene (6 bases). The clonotype was recovered from a woman aged 18-29 years with alopecia areata. Some clones in this sample may be carry-over from other donors' samples. The DNA of the CDR3 is TGTGCCAGCAGTGAAGCTGAGGGGGTAGTTGCTGAAGCTTTCTTT. This codes for CASSEAEGVVAEAFF.